The subject of this entry is one T cell receptor (beta chain). Between the trimmed V and J ends, which lost 6 bases and 1 base, there was a span of 16 bases. Germline loops: CDR1 LNHDA, CDR2 SQIVND (reference sequence). The CDR3 covers 16 residues. This specimen comes from a study of Ad26.COV2.S vaccination and SARS-CoV-2 variants. On the study more broadly: Once, or twice with 56 days between doses, Ad26.COV2.S was given intramuscularly.

Indicated treatment: about 20 received Ad26.COV2.S at low or high dose, single or two shots; about 5 received placebo; per-sample allocation not given. At day 63 after the first vaccine or placebo injection, samples were drawn. The repertoire was sequenced with immunoSEQ multiplex PCR; TCRdb's copy has only in-frame clones and lacks some. In the table there are approximately 240,000 clones, roughly 88% of which are singletons. The TCR was taken from a person between 18 and 60 years old who received the Ad26.COV2.S COVID-19 vaccine or a placebo. The gene calls are TRBV19 and TRBJ1-5; tentative D call: TRBD1 (5 bases). The sequencing here drew on peripheral blood, taken in a trial of Ad26.COV2.S vaccine versus placebo. The DNA of the CDR3 is TGTGCCAGTAGCGAACTTTGGGGCGGGAGCAATCAGCCCCAGCATTTT. Residues: CASSELWGGSNQPQHF.